This T cell receptor beta chain was retrieved from a study of sequential checkpoint blockade in melanoma. Study context: Patients were randomized 1:1 to nivolumab-then-ipilimumab or ipilimumab-then-nivolumab first-line.

Documented treatment: randomized to nivolumab then ipilimumab (arm A) or the reverse (arm B). CDR3 size: 16 residues. V lost 0 bases to trimming and J lost 4 bases; unmatched junction nucleotides: 6. The germline V gene has CDR1 SGDLS and CDR2 YYNGEE. Using immunoSEQ multiplex PCR, the repertoire was profiled, and TCRdb retains in-frame clones only, with some absent. The table lists some 14,000 clones, around 77% of them singletons, with around 30% in the top ten. The chain combines TRBV9 with TRBJ2-3; TRBD2 aligns across 9 bases. The clonotype comes from a human donor with melanoma. Sequences were derived from CD8+ T cells sorted from blood (inferred from file names), sampled from a patient given nivolumab and ipilimumab in sequence. The DNA for the CDR3 is TGTGCCAGCAGCGTAGTTTATAGCGGGAGTGCAGATACGCAGTATTTT. Amino acids: CASSVVYSGSADTQYF.